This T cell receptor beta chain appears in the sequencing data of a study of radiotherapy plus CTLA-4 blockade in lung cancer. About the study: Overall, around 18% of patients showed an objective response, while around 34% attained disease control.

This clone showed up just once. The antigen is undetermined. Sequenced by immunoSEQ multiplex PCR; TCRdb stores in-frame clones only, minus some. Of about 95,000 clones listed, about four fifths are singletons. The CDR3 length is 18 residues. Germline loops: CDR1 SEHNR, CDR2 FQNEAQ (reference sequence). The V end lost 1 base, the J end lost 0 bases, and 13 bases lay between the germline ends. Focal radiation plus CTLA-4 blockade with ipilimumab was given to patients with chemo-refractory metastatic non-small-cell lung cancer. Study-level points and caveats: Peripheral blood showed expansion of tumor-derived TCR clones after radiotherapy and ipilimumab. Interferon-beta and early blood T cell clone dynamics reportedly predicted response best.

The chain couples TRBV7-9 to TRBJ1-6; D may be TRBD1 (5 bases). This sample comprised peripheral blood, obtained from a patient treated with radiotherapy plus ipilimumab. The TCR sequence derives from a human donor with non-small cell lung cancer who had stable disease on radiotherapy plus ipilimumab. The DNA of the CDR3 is TGTGCCAGCAGCTTAGGGATTGGGGCGAGCTCCTATAATTCACCCCTCCACTTT. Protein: CASSLGIGASSYNSPLHF.